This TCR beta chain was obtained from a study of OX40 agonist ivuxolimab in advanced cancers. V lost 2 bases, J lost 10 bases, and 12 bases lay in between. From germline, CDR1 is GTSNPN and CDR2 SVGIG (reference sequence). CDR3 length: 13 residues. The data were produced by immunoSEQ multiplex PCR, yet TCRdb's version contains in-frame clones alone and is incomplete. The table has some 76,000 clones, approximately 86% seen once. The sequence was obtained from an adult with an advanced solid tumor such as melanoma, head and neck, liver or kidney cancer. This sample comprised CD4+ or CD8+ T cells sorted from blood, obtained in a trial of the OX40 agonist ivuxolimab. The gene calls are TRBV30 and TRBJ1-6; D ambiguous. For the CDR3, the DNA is TGTGCCTGGAGTTTGGGAAGTGAATCACCCCTCCACTTT. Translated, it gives CAWSLGSESPLHF.